One and the same sample provided the 31 T cell receptor beta chains below, sequenced in a study of T cell repertoires in aging, cancer and after chemotherapy. A mixed TRB-A/B primer pool amplified rearranged TRB by multiplex touch-down PCR. In TCRdb, the multiplex PCR reads were re-called with MiXCR into one record per CDR3 protein. This table holds some 1,600 distinct CDR3 sequences, 39% found once. Amplification of TCR beta used genomic DNA extracted from peripheral blood. The specimen was blood. These TCRs come from a human donor with a solid tumor.

The gene calls are TRBV6-5 and TRBJ1-6, with TRBD1 as a possible D gene (5 bases). CDR1 is MNHEY, CDR2 SVGAGI, per germline. The CDR3 is 16 amino acids. The V end lost 5 bases, the J end lost 6 bases, and 17 bases lay between the germline ends. In DNA form, the CDR3 reads TGTGCCAGCAGTGAACAGGCAGGGACGGGTAATTCACCCCTCCACTTT. This sequence encodes CASSEQAGTGNSPLHF.

The J gene is TRBJ1-2, the V gene TRBV7-9; 9 bases map to TRBD1. V gave up 5 bases and J gave up 6 bases; unmatched junction bases: 13. The CDR3 totals 16 residues. CDR1 and CDR2 from the germline V gene are SEHNR and FQNEAQ (reference sequence). The CDR3 bases are TGTGCCAGCAGCGCGGCCGGGACAGGGTCTGTGGATGGCTACACCTTC. Translated, it gives CASSAAGTGSVDGYTF.

This clonotype was seen only a few times. The chain employs TRBV20-1 and TRBJ2-1; D is unclear. CDR3 size: 12 residues. Trimming removed 3 bases from V and 1 base from J, with 4 bases in between. Germline values: CDR1 DFQATT, CDR2 SNEGSKA (reference sequence). CDR3 region: CSASVSYNEQFF. DNA for the CDR3: TGCAGTGCTAGTGTTTCCTACAATGAGCAGTTCTTC.

The V gene is TRBV6-1, the J gene TRBJ1-2; TRBD1 is a possible D gene (6 bases). This CDR3 spans 18 amino acids. The V end lost 5 bases, the J end lost 0 bases, and 22 bases lay between the germline ends. The germline V gene encodes CDR1 MNHNS and CDR2 SASEGT. CDR3 in amino acids: CASSLIQGGPPSNYGYTF. The CDR3 bases are TGTGCCAGCAGTCTAATACAGGGAGGACCACCTTCTAACTATGGCTACACCTTC.

V gene TRBV15 combines with J gene TRBJ2-4, with 10 bases fitting TRBD1. The CDR3 has 18 residues. V was pared by 0 bases and J by 8 bases, with 13 bases of the junction left unmatched. CDR1 is LNHNV and CDR2 is YYDKDF in the germline V gene (reference sequence). CDR3 amino acids: CATSRDLGQGISWDIQYF. The CDR3 DNA reads as TGTGCCACCAGCAGAGATTTGGGACAGGGGATTAGTTGGGACATTCAGTACTTC. Combining the CDR3 with reference TRBV15 and TRBJ2-4 gives the whole variable domain DAMVIQNPRYQVTQFGKPVTLSCSQTLNHNVMYWYQQKSSQAPKLLFHYYDKDFNNEADTPDNFQSRRPNTSFCFLDIRSPGLGDTAMYLCATSRDLGQGISWDIQYFGAGTRLSVL.

The chain has TRBV25-1 and TRBJ2-5, with 9 bases fitting TRBD1. V shed 8 bases and J 0 bases; nucleotides not matched to a gene: 10. The CDR3 spans 16 residues. Germline assignment: CDR1 MGHDK and CDR2 SYGVNS. CDR3 DNA sequence: TGTGCCAGCCATCAACAGGGGGCTGAGAACCAAGAGACCCAGTACTTC. It is translated as CASHQQGAENQETQYF.

This clonotype has more than one count but fewer than ten. The chain carries TRBV19 and TRBJ2-7; D may be TRBD1 (5 bases). Trimming took off 3 bases at V and 4 bases at J, with 13 bases between the two ends. There are 14 residues in the CDR3. Germline CDR1 LNHDA, CDR2 SQIVND (reference sequence). The CDR3 DNA is TGTGCCAGTAGTATTATCCCGACAGCGTACGAGCAGTACTTC. Protein: CASSIIPTAYEQYF. Variable domain in full (rest from reference TRBV19 and TRBJ2-7): DGGITQSPKYLFRKEGQNVTLSCEQNLNHDAMYWYRQDPGQGLRLIYYSQIVNDFQKGDIAEGYSVSREKKESFPLTVTSAQKNPTAFYLCASSIIPTAYEQYFGPGTRLTVT.

The V gene is TRBV11-1, the J gene TRBJ2-1; D could derive from TRBD1 or TRBD2 (5 bases each). V lost 4 bases and J 9 bases, leaving 25 bases between the germline ends. This CDR3 spans 17 amino acids. CDR1 and CDR2 from the germline V gene are SGHAT and FQDESV (reference sequence). CDR3 DNA: TGTGCCAGCAGCTCCGCTCCTTCGGACGGGGCACGGAGTGAGCAGTTCTTC. Encoded protein: CASSSAPSDGARSEQFF.

The rearrangement joins TRBV20-1 to TRBJ1-4, with D possibly TRBD1 on 5 matching bases. This CDR3 is built from 14 residues. The germline V and J ends were trimmed by 0 bases and 4 bases, with 9 bases remaining between them. Per germline, CDR1 DFQATT and CDR2 SNEGSKA (reference sequence). In DNA form, the CDR3 reads TGCAGTGCTAGAGATTCGGGGGGTAATGAAAAACTGTTTTTT. It specifies CSARDSGGNEKLFF.

V usage is TRBV4-1 and J usage is TRBJ2-2; 8 nucleotides match TRBD2. V dropped 1 base and J dropped 5; count of bases not matched to a gene: 3. The CDR3 is 15 residues long. CDR1 and CDR2 from the germline V gene are MGHRA and YSYEKL. CDR3 DNA: TGCGCCAGCAGCCAAGCCGGGAGGGCTACCGGGGAGCTGTTTTTT. It yields the protein CASSQAGRATGELFF.

This clonotype is categorized as large. The chain links TRBV30 to TRBJ1-3; D unresolved. This CDR3 is 12 amino acids long. Germline V gives CDR1 GTSNPN, CDR2 SVGIG (reference sequence). Trimming removed 4 bases from V and 2 bases from J, with 6 bases in between. The CDR3 DNA is TGTGCCTGGAAACGAGCTGGAAACACCATATATTTT. Translating gives CAWKRAGNTIYF.

This clonotype was recorded a few times. The V call is TRBV20-1, the J call TRBJ2-7; the match to TRBD2 covers 11 bases. V was clipped by 7 bases and J by 2 bases; unmatched bases: 7. The CDR3 runs to 14 residues. CDR1 DFQATT and CDR2 SNEGSKA come from the germline V gene (reference sequence). This CDR3 reads CSVPASGGTYEQYF. CDR3 nucleotide sequence: TGCAGTGTCCCCGCTAGCGGGGGGACCTACGAGCAGTACTTC.

The chain links TRBV19 to TRBJ2-6; D uncertain. Deletions cut 0 bases from V and 3 bases from J, with 3 bases between. Per the germline V gene, CDR1 is LNHDA and CDR2 is SQIVND (reference sequence). The CDR3 consists of 14 residues. The CDR3 nucleotides are TGTGCCAGTAGTATAGATGATGGGGCCAACGTCCTGACTTTC. Residues: CASSIDDGANVLTF.

The V call is TRBV19, the J call TRBJ2-7; the D call may be TRBD1 or TRBD2 (5 bases each). This CDR3 is 14 amino acids long. The V and J ends lost 6 bases and 1 base respectively, with 13 bases between them. Per the germline V gene, CDR1 is LNHDA and CDR2 is SQIVND (reference sequence). CDR3 in amino acids: CASSGRDGSYEQYF. Written as DNA, the CDR3 is TGTGCCAGTAGCGGACGGGACGGATCCTACGAGCAGTACTTC.

The chain has TRBV20-1 and TRBJ1-4; D gene unclear. The germline V gene has CDR1 DFQATT and CDR2 SNEGSKA (reference sequence). With 6 bases removed from V and 6 bases from J, the gap between germline ends came to 23 bases. The CDR3 sequence is 16 residues long. This chain's CDR3 is CSALNLDGRRDEKLFF. Here the CDR3 DNA reads TGCAGTGCGTTGAACCTGGACGGGCGGCGCGATGAAAAACTGTTTTTT.

The chain carries TRBV7-6 and TRBJ1-5, with D hard to call. Per germline, CDR1 SGHVS and CDR2 FNYEAQ. The CDR3 is 13 amino acids. With 4 bases removed from V and 3 bases from J, the gap between germline ends came to 7 bases. CDR3 sequence: CASSSQVNQPQHF. CDR3 DNA: TGTGCCAGCAGCTCCCAAGTCAATCAGCCCCAGCATTTT.

The chain employs TRBV7-6 and TRBJ2-2; TRBD2 aligns across 12 bases. Unmatched junction bases numbered 6, after V lost 3 bases and J lost 7 bases. Germline-derived CDR1 and CDR2 are SGHVS and FNYEAQ. The CDR3 consists of 16 residues. The CDR3 nucleotides read TGTGCCAGCAGCTTCCCTAGCGGGAGGGCCGTCGGGGAGCTGTTTTTT. Protein: CASSFPSGRAVGELFF. Full variable domain (outside the CDR3, taken from reference TRBV7-6 and TRBJ2-2): GAGVSQSPRYKVTKRGQDVALRCDPISGHVSLYWYRQALGQGPEFLTYFNYEAQQDKSGLPNDRFSAERPEGSISTLTIQRTEQRDSAMYRCASSFPSGRAVGELFFGEGSRLTVL.

This clonotype came up a few times. The chain recombines TRBV18 with TRBJ2-2; the match to TRBD1 covers 7 bases. The length of the CDR3 is 16 residues. Per germline, CDR1 KGHSH and CDR2 LQKENI. Trimming took 0 bases from V and 4 from J; bases not matched to a gene: 5. Here the CDR3 reads CASSPPWTGITGELFF. For the CDR3, the DNA is TGTGCCAGCTCACCACCGTGGACAGGCATCACCGGGGAGCTGTTTTTT.

The chain is built from TRBV19 and TRBJ1-1; possible D gene TRBD1, 5 bases. Germline assignment: CDR1 LNHDA and CDR2 SQIVND (reference sequence). Trimming stripped 1 base from V and 9 bases from J, with 18 bases between. The CDR3 has 15 residues. CDR3 DNA: TGTGCCAGTAGTATAGGGGGGGGAAATGCACAACAAGCTTTCTTT. This translates into CASSIGGGNAQQAFF.

The chain joins TRBV5-4 to TRBJ1-1; possible D gene TRBD1, 6 bases. CDR3 length: 13 residues. Trimming removed 0 bases at V and 8 bases at J, with 11 bases between. Germline V gene sequence: CDR1 SGHNT, CDR2 YYREEE (reference sequence). The CDR3 loop reads CASSLEQGGEAFF. The CDR3 DNA reads as TGTGCCAGCAGCTTGGAACAGGGCGGGGAAGCTTTCTTT. The whole variable domain, remainder taken from reference TRBV5-4 and TRBJ1-1, is ETGVTQSPTHLIKTRGQQVTLRCSSQSGHNTVSWYQQALGQGPQFIFQYYREEENGRGNFPPRFSGLQFPNYSSELNVNALELDDSALYLCASSLEQGGEAFFGQGTRLTVV.

This chain connects TRBV7-9 to TRBJ2-7; weak D call: TRBD2 (6 bases). Trimming shortened V by 2 bases and J by 3 bases, and 8 bases separated the two germline ends. Germline V gene lookup returns CDR1 SEHNR and CDR2 FQNEAQ (reference sequence). The CDR3 is 13 amino acids. The CDR3 DNA follows: TGTGCCAGCAGCTTACGGGACTTCTACGAGCAGTACTTC. Its translation: CASSLRDFYEQYF.

This clonotype is large within its sample. The chain joins TRBV6-5 to TRBJ2-3; 8 bases are shared with TRBD2. The J segment lost 7 bases and the V segment lost 6 bases, leaving 15 bases of the junction unmatched. CDR1 and CDR2 from the germline V gene are MNHEY and SVGAGI. The CDR3 is made up of 16 amino acids. CDR3 bases: TGTGCCAGCAGCCCAATTGGAGCGGGAGTAGGTAATACGCAGTATTTT. Translated: CASSPIGAGVGNTQYF.

This clonotype is medium-sized in the sample. The chain has TRBV10-3 and TRBJ2-1, with TRBD2 identical over 12 bases. After removal of 3 bases from V and 10 bases from J, the junction contained 10 bases not matched to a gene. The V gene's germline CDR1 is ENHRY and CDR2 SYGVKD. The CDR3 has 16 amino acids. The CDR3 nucleotides read TGTGCCATCAGTGACCATCTAGCGGGAGGGCCAACCGAGCAGTTCTTC. Translating gives CAISDHLAGGPTEQFF.

This chain joins TRBV5-6 and TRBJ1-5; 10 nucleotides match TRBD1. V lost 3 bases to trimming and J lost 8 bases; unmatched junction nucleotides: 11. The CDR3 extends over 16 amino acids. The germline gives CDR1 SGHDT, CDR2 YYEEEE. The chain's CDR3 is CASSSGRGQGKEPQHF. As DNA, the CDR3 is TGTGCCAGCAGCTCTGGGAGGGGACAGGGGAAGGAGCCCCAGCATTTT.

The table lists this clonotype with a few counts. V gene TRBV28 combines with J gene TRBJ2-5, with no clear D. CDR1 is MDHEN, CDR2 SYDVKM, per germline. Trimming cost V 3 bases and J 5 bases, with 10 bases left between them. This CDR3 spans 13 amino acids. CDR3 in DNA: TGTGCCAGCAGTTTTAGGGTATCCGAGACCCAGTACTTC. Amino acids: CASSFRVSETQYF. Drawing the rest from reference TRBV28 and TRBJ2-5, the complete variable domain is DVKVTQSSRYLVKRTGEKVFLECVQDMDHENMFWYRQDPGLGLRLIYFSYDVKMKEKGDIPEGYSVSREKKERFSLILESASTNQTSMYLCASSFRVSETQYFGPGTRLLVL.

This clonotype is labeled medium-sized (0.01 to 0.1%). For the CDR3, the DNA is TGTGCCTGGAGTGGGCAGGGAGGTCTCGAGCAGTACTTC. This translates into CAWSGQGGLEQYF. This chain joins TRBV30 and TRBJ2-7; the D gene is possibly TRBD2 (6 bases). Germline V gene lookup returns CDR1 GTSNPN and CDR2 SVGIG (reference sequence). There are 13 residues in the CDR3. Trimming removed 1 base from V and 6 bases from J, with 13 bases in between. Full variable domain (outside the CDR3, taken from reference TRBV30 and TRBJ2-7): SQTIHQWPATLVQPVGSPLSLECTVEGTSNPNLYWYRQAAGRGLQLLFYSVGIGQISSEVPQNLSASRPQDRQFILSSKKLLLSDSGFYLCAWSGQGGLEQYFGPGTRLTVT.

V and J are TRBV7-2 and TRBJ2-1, with 9 bases that match TRBD2. The germline V gene encodes CDR1 SGHTA and CDR2 FQGNSA. J was trimmed by 8 bases and V by 1 base; bases with no gene match: 12. This CDR3 has 17 residues. CDR3 residues: CASSLEVVAGVKDEQFF. The CDR3 coding sequence is TGTGCCAGCAGCTTAGAGGTGGTAGCGGGAGTTAAGGATGAGCAGTTCTTC.

This clonotype occurred a few times. The chain joins TRBV10-3 to TRBJ2-7; no definite D call. The V gene's germline CDR1 is ENHRY and CDR2 SYGVKD. V lost 8 bases, J lost 0 bases, and 5 bases lay in between. The CDR3 is 11 amino acids. Written as DNA, the CDR3 is TGTGCCATCGGGGACTCCTACGAGCAGTACTTC. As protein: CAIGDSYEQYF.

This chain uses TRBV5-6 with TRBJ1-5, with D tentatively TRBD1 (5 bases). The CDR3 runs 15 residues. Germline V gene data show CDR1 as SGHDT and CDR2 as YYEEEE. Trimming removed 2 bases at V and 7 bases at J, with 16 bases between. CDR3 residues: CASSFRQSLRQPQHF. Written as DNA, the CDR3 is TGTGCCAGCAGCTTTCGACAGTCGCTAAGGCAGCCCCAGCATTTT.

This clonotype is judged large. The rearrangement joins TRBV6-1 to TRBJ2-2; the D is unclear. V dropped 5 bases and J dropped 8 bases, with 15 bases sitting between them. Germline V lookup: CDR1 MNHNS, CDR2 SASEGT. The CDR3 extends over 14 amino acids. CDR3 sequence reads: CASSRVLEEGELFF. CDR3 bases: TGTGCCAGCAGTCGGGTGCTCGAAGAAGGGGAGCTGTTTTTT.

The chain couples TRBV6-1 to TRBJ1-1, with D possibly TRBD1 on 6 matching bases. The CDR3 is 16 amino acids. Germline-derived CDR1 and CDR2 are MNHNS and SASEGT. The V and J ends lost 5 bases and 0 bases respectively, with 16 bases between them. The CDR3 coding sequence is TGTGCCAGCAGTCCTTGGGGGGGCGAAATGAACACTGAAGCTTTCTTT. It encodes CASSPWGGEMNTEAFF.